The present TCR beta chain was sequenced within a study of blood T cell repertoires in COVID-19. Study-wide background: Samples of COVID-19 (acute and convalescent) were obtained from the United States, Italy and Spain.

Authors' data handling: For nucleated cells, counts were estimated from reference gene primer amplification. Using immunoSEQ multiplex PCR, the repertoire was profiled, and TCRdb retains in-frame clones only, with some absent. Clonal size and the V and J genes are those of that table, whereas D and trimming came from the DNA. The sample includes roughly 200,000 clones, about 87% of them seen just once. CDR1 MDHEN and CDR2 SYDVKM come from the germline V gene. The CDR3 consists of 14 residues. V lost 6 bases and J lost 8, with 17 bases in between. Participant-given clinical history determined each cohort assignment.

The origin of this receptor is a man aged 25-45 years who had recovered from COVID-19. The sequencing sample was made of PBMCs or T cells enriched from blood (not recorded which). The gene calls are TRBV28 and TRBJ1-5; possible D gene TRBD1, 6 bases. The CDR3 spells CASSPQTGMKPQHF. In DNA, the CDR3 is TGTGCCAGCAGCCCGCAGACAGGAATGAAGCCCCAGCATTTT.